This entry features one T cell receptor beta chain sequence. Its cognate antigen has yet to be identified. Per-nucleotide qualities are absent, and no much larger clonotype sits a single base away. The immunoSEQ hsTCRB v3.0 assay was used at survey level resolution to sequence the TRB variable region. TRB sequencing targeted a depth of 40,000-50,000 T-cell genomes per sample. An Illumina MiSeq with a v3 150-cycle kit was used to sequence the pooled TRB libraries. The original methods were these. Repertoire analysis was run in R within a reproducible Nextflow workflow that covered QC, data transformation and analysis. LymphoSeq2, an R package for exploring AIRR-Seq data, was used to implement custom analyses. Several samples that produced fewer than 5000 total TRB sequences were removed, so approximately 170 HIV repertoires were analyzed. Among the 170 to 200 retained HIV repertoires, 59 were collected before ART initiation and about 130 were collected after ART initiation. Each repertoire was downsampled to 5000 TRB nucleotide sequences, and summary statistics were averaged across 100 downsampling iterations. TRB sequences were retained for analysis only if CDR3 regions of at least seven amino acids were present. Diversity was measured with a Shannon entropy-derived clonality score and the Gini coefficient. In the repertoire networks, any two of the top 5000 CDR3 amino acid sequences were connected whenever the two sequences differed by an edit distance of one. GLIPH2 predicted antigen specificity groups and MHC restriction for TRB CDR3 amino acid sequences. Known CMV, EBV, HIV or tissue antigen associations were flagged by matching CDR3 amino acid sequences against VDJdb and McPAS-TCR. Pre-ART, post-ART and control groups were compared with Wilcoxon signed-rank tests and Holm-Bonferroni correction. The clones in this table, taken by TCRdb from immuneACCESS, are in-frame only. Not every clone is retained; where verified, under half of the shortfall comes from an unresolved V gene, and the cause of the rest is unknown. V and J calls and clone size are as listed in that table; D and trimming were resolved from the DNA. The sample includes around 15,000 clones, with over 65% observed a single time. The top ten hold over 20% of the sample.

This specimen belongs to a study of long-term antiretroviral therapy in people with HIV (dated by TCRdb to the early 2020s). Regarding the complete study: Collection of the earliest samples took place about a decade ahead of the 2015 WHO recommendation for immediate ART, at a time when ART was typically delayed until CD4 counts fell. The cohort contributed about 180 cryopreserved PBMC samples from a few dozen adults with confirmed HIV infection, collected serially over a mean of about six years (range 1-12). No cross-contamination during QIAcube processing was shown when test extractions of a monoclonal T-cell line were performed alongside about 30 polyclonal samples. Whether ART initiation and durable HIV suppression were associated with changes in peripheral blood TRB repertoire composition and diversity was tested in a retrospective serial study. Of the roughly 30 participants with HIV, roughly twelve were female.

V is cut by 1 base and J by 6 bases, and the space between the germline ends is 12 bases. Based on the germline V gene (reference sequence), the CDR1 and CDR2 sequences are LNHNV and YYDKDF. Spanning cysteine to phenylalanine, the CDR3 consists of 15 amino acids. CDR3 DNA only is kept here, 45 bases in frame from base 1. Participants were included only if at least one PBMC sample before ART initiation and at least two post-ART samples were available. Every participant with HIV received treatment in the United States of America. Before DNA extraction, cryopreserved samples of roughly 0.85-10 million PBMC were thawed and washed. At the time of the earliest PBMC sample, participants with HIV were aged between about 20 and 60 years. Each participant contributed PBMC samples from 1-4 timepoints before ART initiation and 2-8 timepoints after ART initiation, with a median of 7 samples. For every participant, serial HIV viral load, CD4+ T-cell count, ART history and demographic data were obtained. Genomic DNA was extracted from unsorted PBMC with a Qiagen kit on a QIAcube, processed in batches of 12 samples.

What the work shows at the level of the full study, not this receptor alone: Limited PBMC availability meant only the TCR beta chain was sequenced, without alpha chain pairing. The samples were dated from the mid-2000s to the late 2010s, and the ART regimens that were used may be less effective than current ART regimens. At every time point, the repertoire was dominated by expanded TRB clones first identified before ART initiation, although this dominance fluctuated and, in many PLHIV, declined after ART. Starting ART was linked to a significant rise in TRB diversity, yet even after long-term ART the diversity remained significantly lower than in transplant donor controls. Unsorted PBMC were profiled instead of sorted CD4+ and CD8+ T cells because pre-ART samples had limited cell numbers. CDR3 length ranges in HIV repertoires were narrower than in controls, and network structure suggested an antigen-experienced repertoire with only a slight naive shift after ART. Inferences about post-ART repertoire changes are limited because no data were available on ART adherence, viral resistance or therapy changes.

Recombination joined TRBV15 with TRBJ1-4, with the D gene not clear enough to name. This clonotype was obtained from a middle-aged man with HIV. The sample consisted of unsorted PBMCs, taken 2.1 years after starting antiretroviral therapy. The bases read TGTGCCACCAGCAGAGTAGAACAGTCCCATGAAAAACTGTTTTTT. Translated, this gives CATSRVEQSHEKLFF.